What follows are 17 T cell receptor beta chains derived from one specimen sequenced in a study of blood T cell repertoires in COVID-19. Generated by immunoSEQ multiplex PCR, the TCRdb table keeps only in-frame clones and is missing some. The table lists some 170,000 clones, 82% of them singletons. Material for sequencing was peripheral blood. The receptors were sampled from a woman between 65 and 79 years old with acute or convalescent COVID-19.

The chain combines TRBV6-5 with TRBJ2-5, with no clear D. CDR1 is MNHEY and CDR2 is SVGAGI in the germline V gene. The germline V and J ends were trimmed by 6 bases and 4 bases, with 9 bases remaining between them. The CDR3 covers 12 residues. The CDR3 here is CASRQTGETQYF. CDR3 nucleotides: TGTGCCAGCAGGCAAACCGGAGAGACCCAGTACTTC.

The table lists this clone with a count of one. This chain connects TRBV3-1 (or the pseudogene TRBV3-2) to TRBJ1-3; possibly TRBD1 for D (5 bases). The V and J ends lost 2 bases and 4 bases respectively, with 12 bases between them. The germline V gene has CDR1 LGHDT and CDR2 YNNKEL (reference sequence). The CDR3 has 15 residues. CDR3 DNA sequence: TGTGCCAGCAGCCAACTCAGGGTTTTCGGAAACACCATATATTTT. As protein: CASSQLRVFGNTIYF.

V usage is TRBV20-1 and J usage is TRBJ2-7; 12 bases match TRBD2. The V and J ends lost 3 bases and 6 bases, in that order; junction bases with no gene match: 6. From germline, CDR1 is DFQATT and CDR2 SNEGSKA (reference sequence). This CDR3 is built from 14 residues. This CDR3 reads CSASRLAGVAEQYF. In DNA form, the CDR3 reads TGCAGTGCTAGTAGACTAGCGGGAGTGGCCGAGCAGTACTTC.

The V and J genes are TRBV5-6 and TRBJ1-1; 9 bases match TRBD1. Germline V gene lookup returns CDR1 SGHDT and CDR2 YYEEEE. The CDR3 contains 15 residues. V was clipped by 3 bases and J by 7 bases; unmatched bases: 10. DNA of the CDR3: TGTGCCAGCAGCTGGAGAACAGGGGGCAGGGATGAAGCTTTCTTT. Encoded protein: CASSWRTGGRDEAFF.

CDR3 coding DNA: TGTGCCAGCAGTGAATTAGTAGCGGGAGTACCCTACGAGCAGTACTTC. It codes for CASSELVAGVPYEQYF. This chain joins TRBV25-1 and TRBJ2-7; 9 bases are shared with TRBD2. The CDR3 extends over 16 amino acids. Losses at the gene ends were 1 base for V and 2 bases for J; bases not matched to a gene: 6. Germline V gene sequence: CDR1 MGHDK, CDR2 SYGVNS.

In its sample, this clone was seen once. The J gene is TRBJ1-4, the V gene TRBV29-1; TRBD1 is a possible D gene (6 bases). V was trimmed by 8 bases and J by 11 bases, leaving 12 bases between them. The CDR3 is 10 amino acids. From germline, CDR1 is SQVTM and CDR2 ANQGSEA. The CDR3 DNA follows: TGCAGCATACAGGGAGGGAAACTGTTTTTT. As protein: CSIQGGKLFF.

The chain carries TRBV6-2 or TRBV6-3 and TRBJ1-1; 7 nucleotides align to TRBD1. This CDR3 is 13 amino acids long. Looked up from germline, CDR1 is MNHEY and CDR2 is SVGEGT. V lost 4 bases and J lost 3; bases outside the gene matches: 2. DNA of the CDR3: TGTGCCAGCAGTTGGGACAGCTACACTGAAGCTTTCTTT. It specifies CASSWDSYTEAFF.

The chain is built from TRBV5-4 and TRBJ2-3; 7 nucleotides match TRBD2. The CDR3 extends over 16 amino acids. V lost 4 bases to trimming and J lost 1 base; unmatched junction nucleotides: 9. Germline CDR1 is SGHNT and CDR2 is YYREEE (reference sequence). The CDR3 loop is CASSPLRSGGTDTQYF. The CDR3 DNA is TGTGCCAGCAGCCCCCTCCGAAGCGGGGGCACAGATACGCAGTATTTT.

The chain is built from TRBV2 and TRBJ2-1; 7 bases are shared with TRBD1. Germline trimming cut 6 bases from V and 12 bases from J; bases unmatched to any gene: 5. This CDR3 is built from 11 residues. CDR1 and CDR2 (germline): SNHLY, FYNNEI. The CDR3 bases are TGTGCCAGCAGGGTAGAGGGGGCGCAGTTCTTC. Its protein product is CASRVEGAQFF.

This chain's CDR3 is CASSSARQGGYYGYTF. The CDR3 DNA reads TGTGCCAGCAGTTCCGCTAGGCAGGGAGGGTACTATGGCTACACCTTC. The chain couples TRBV6-5 to TRBJ1-2; maybe TRBD1 (5 bases). Germline values: CDR1 MNHEY, CDR2 SVGAGI. The V end was cut by 4 bases, the J end by 3 bases, with 18 bases between. The CDR3 covers 16 residues.

This sequence joins TRBV6-5 and TRBJ2-7, with D hard to call. Trimming took off 5 bases at V and 2 bases at J, with 13 bases between the two ends. In germline, CDR1 is MNHEY, CDR2 SVGAGI. The CDR3 runs 14 residues. This CDR3 reads CASSPRRFPYEQYF. The CDR3 DNA sequence: TGTGCCAGCAGTCCCCGTCGTTTCCCCTACGAGCAGTACTTC.

The genes are TRBV6-6 and TRBJ2-1, with 8 bases that match TRBD2. V lost 9 bases, J lost 6 bases, and 7 bases stayed unmatched. From germline, CDR1 is MNHNY and CDR2 SVGAGI (reference sequence). The CDR3 is 13 residues long. The CDR3 protein is CASERGPVNEQFF. Here the CDR3 DNA reads TGTGCCAGTGAGCGGGGGCCGGTCAATGAGCAGTTCTTC.

This chain uses TRBV19 with TRBJ2-1; D may be TRBD1 (6 bases). V gave up 7 bases and J gave up 6 bases, with 19 bases separating them. This CDR3 contains 15 residues. Looked up from germline, CDR1 is LNHDA and CDR2 is SQIVND (reference sequence). The CDR3 here is CASTETGTIGNEQFF. The CDR3 nucleotides are TGTGCCAGTACCGAAACCGGGACAATCGGCAATGAGCAGTTCTTC.

J is TRBJ1-5 and V is TRBV28; 7 positions match TRBD1. The V gene's germline CDR1 is MDHEN and CDR2 SYDVKM. The CDR3 spans 14 residues. V was pared by 7 bases and J by 6 bases, with 9 bases of the junction left unmatched. CDR3 bases: TGTGCCAGCAATTCAGGGGGTGGGGTTCAGCCCCAGCATTTT. Amino acid sequence: CASNSGGGVQPQHF.

The chain uses TRBV14 and TRBJ1-6; no definite D call. V shed 0 bases and J shed 13 bases, with 13 bases lying between them. The length of the CDR3 is 14 residues. Per germline, CDR1 SGHDN and CDR2 FVKESK. The CDR3 sequence is CASSQDSPIFPLHF. The CDR3 nucleotides read TGTGCCAGCAGCCAAGATAGCCCCATATTTCCCCTCCACTTT.

The chain employs TRBV29-1 and TRBJ1-1; 8 bases line up with TRBD1. V was pared by 6 bases and J by 1 base, with 4 bases of the junction left unmatched. Germline V gene sequence: CDR1 SQVTM, CDR2 ANQGSEA. The CDR3 totals 13 residues. The CDR3 region has the DNA TGCAGCGTCACCGGGACAGGGAACACTGAAGCTTTCTTT. Protein: CSVTGTGNTEAFF.

This clone was detected only once. The rearrangement joins TRBV30 to TRBJ2-1, with TRBD2 identical over 10 bases. The CDR3 totals 13 residues. Germline assignment: CDR1 GTSNPN and CDR2 SVGIG (reference sequence). The V gene end was trimmed by 2 bases and the J gene end by 9 bases; junction bases not matched to a gene: 4. CDR3 coding DNA: TGTGCCTGGAGTAGCGGGGGGGTACTTGAGCAGTTCTTC. Translating it yields CAWSSGGVLEQFF.